This record concerns one T cell receptor (beta chain) sequence. The antigen is undetermined. This entry comes from a study of CD8+CD57+ T cells in acquired aplastic anemia. Whole-study context: On average, healthy donors gave about 10.8 million reads for CD4+ cells.

Genomic DNA constituted the template upon which TCR beta VDJ and CDR3 profiling was performed. One entry per CDR3 protein, called by TCRdb with MiXCR from the reads. This sample has 98,000 or so distinct CDR3 sequences; 40% to 65% occur once, and the top ten carry under 35%. General study results and limits: Patient and control CD8+ Simpson's diversity was not significantly different.

The specimen sequenced was sorted CD4+, CD8+, or CD8+CD57+ T cells (not recorded which) from PBMCs. The receptor's source is a human donor in good health, serving as a control.

The CDR3 loop is CATSDTTGTPGYTF. CDR3 nucleotide sequence: TGTGCCACCAGTGATACTACAGGGACCCCTGGCTACACCTTC. V and J are TRBV24-1 and TRBJ1-2, with D possibly being TRBD1 (6 bases). V was trimmed by 3 bases and J by 7 bases, leaving 14 bases between them. The CDR3 has 14 amino acids. Looked up from germline, CDR1 is KGHDR and CDR2 is SFDVKD.